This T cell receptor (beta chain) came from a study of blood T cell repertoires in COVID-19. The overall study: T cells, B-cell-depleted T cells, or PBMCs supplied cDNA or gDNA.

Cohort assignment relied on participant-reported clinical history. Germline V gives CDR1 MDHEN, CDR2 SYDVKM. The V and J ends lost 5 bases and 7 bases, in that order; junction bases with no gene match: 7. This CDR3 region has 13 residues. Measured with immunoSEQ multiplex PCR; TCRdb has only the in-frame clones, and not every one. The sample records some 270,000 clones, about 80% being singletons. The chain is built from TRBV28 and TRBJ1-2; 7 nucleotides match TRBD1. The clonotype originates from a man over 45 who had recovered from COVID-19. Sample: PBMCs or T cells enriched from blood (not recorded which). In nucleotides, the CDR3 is TGTGCCAGCAGTGTCGGGACAGTCTTTGGCTACACCTTC. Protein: CASSVGTVFGYTF.